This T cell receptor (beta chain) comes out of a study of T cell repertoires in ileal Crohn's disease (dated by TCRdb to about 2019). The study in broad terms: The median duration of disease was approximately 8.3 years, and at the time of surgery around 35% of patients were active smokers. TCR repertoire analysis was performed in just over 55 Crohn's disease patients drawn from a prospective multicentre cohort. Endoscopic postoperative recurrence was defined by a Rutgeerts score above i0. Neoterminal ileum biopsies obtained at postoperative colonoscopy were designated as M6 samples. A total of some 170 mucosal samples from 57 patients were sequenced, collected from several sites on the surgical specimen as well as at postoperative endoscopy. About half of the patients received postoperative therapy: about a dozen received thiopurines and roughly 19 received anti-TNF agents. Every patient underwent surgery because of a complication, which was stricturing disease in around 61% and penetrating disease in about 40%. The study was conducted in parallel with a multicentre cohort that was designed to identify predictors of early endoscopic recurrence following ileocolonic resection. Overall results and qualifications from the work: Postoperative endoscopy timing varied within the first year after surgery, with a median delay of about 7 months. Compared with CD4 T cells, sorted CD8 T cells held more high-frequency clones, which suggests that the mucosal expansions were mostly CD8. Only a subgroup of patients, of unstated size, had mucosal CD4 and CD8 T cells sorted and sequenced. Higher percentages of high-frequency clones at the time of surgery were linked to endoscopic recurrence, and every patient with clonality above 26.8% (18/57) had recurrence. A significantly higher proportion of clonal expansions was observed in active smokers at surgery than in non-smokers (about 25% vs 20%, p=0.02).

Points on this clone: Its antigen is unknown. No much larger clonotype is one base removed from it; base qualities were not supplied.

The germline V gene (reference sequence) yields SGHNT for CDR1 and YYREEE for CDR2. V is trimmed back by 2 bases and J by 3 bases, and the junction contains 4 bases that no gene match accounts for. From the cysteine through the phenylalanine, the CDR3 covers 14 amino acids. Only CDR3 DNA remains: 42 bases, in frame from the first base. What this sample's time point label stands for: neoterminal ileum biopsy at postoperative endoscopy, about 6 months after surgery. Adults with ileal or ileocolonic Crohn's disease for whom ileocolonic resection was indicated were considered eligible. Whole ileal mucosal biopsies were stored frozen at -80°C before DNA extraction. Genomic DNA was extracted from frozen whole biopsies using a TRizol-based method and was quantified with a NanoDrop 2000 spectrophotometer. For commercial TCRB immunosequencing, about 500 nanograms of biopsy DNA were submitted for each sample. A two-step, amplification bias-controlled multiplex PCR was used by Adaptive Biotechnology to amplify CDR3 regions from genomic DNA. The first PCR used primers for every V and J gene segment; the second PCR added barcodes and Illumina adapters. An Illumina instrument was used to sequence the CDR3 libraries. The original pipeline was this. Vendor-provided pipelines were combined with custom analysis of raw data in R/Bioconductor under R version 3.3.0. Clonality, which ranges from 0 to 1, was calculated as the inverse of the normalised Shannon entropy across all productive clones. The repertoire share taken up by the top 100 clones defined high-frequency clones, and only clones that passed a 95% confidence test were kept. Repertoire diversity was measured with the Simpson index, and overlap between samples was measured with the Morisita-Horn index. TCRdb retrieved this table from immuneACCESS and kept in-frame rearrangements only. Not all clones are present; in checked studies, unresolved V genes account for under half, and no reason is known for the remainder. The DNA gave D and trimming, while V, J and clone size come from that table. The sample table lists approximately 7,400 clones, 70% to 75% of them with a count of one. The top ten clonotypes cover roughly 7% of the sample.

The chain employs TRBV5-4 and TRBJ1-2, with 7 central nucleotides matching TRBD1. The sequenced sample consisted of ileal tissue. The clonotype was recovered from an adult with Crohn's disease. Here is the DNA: TGTGCCAGCAGCTTTCAGGGGGTTGACTATGGCTACACCTTC. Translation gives CASSFQGVDYGYTF.